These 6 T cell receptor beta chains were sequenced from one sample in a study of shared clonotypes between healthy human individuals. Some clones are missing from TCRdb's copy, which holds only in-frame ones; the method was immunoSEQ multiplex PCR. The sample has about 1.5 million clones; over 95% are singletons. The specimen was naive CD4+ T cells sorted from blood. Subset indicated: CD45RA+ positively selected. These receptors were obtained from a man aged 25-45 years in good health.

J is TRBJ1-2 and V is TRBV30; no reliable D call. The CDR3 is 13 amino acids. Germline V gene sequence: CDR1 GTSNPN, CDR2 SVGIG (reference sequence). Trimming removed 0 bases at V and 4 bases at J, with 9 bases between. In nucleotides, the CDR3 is TGTGCCTGGAGTGTTGGAGAGGGCTATGGCTACACCTTC. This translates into CAWSVGEGYGYTF.

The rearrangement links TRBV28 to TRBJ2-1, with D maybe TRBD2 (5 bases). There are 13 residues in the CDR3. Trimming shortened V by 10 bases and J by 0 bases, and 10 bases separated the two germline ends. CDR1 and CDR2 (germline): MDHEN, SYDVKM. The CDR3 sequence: CAIQRSSYNEQFF. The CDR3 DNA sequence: TGTGCCATCCAGCGGAGCTCCTACAATGAGCAGTTCTTC.

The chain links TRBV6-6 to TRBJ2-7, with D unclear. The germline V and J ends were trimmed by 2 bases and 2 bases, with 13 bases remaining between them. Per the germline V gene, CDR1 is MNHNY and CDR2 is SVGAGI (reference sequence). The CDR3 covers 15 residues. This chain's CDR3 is CASSYIAGGAYEQYF. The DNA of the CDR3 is TGTGCCAGCAGTTACATCGCAGGCGGCGCCTACGAGCAGTACTTC.

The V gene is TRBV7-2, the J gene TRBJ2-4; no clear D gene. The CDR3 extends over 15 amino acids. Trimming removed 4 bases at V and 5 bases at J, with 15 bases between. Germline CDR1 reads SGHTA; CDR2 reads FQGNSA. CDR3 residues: CASSSQPLRENIQYF. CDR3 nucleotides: TGTGCCAGCAGCTCCCAGCCTTTGCGCGAAAACATTCAGTACTTC.

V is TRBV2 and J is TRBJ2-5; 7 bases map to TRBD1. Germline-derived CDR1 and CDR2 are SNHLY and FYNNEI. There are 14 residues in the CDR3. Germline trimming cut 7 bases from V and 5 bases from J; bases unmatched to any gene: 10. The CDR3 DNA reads TGTGCCAGCACCAGAGAGGGGGCTTCCGAGACCCAGTACTTC. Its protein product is CASTREGASETQYF.

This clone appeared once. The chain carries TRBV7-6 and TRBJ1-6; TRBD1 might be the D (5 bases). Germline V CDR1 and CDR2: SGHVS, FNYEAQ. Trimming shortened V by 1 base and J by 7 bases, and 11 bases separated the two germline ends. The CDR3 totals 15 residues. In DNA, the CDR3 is TGTGCCAGCAGCTTAGGGCAGGGTGGGAATTCACCCCTCCACTTT. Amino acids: CASSLGQGGNSPLHF.